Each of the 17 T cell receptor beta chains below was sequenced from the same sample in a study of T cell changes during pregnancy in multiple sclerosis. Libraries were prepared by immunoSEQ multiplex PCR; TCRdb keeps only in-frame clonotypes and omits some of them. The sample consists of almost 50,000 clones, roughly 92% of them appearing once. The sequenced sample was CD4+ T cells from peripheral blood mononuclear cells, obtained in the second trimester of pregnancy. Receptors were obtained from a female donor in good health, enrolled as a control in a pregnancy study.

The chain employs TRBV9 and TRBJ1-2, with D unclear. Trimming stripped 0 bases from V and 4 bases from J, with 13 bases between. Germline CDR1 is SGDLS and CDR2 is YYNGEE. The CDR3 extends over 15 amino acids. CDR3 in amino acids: CASSVEEGSRYGYTF. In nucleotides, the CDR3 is TGTGCCAGCAGCGTAGAGGAGGGCTCTCGCTATGGCTACACCTTC.

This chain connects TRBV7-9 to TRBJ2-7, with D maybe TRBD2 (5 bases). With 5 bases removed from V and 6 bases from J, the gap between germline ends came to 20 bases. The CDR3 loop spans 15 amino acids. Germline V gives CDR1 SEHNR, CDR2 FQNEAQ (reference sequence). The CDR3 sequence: CASSGTASGFAEQYF. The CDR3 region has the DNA TGTGCCAGCAGCGGAACCGCCAGCGGCTTTGCCGAGCAGTACTTC. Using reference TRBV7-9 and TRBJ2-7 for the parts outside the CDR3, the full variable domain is DTGVSQNPRHKITKRGQNVTFRCDPISEHNRLYWYRQTLGQGPEFLTYFQNEAQLEKSRLLSDRFSAERPKGSFSTLEIQRTEQGDSAMYLCASSGTASGFAEQYFGPGTRLTVT.

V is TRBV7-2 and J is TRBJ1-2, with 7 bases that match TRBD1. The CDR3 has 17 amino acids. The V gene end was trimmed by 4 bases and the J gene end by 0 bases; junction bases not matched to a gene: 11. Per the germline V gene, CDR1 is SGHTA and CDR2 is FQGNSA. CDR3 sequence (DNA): TGTGCCAGCAGCTACTACAGGGGCGACACAACTAACTATGGCTACACCTTC. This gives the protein CASSYYRGDTTNYGYTF.

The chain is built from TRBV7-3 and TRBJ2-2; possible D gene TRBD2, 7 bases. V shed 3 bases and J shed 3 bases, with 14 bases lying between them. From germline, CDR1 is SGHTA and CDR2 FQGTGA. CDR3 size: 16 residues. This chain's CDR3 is CASSFSQGRDTGELFF. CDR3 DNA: TGTGCCAGCAGCTTTAGTCAGGGGAGGGACACCGGGGAGCTGTTTTTT.

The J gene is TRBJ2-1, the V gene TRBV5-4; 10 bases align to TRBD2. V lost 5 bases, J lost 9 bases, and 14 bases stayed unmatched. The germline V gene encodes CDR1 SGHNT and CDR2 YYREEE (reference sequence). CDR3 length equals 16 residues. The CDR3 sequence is CASRHLSGGDLGEQFF. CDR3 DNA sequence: TGTGCCAGCAGACATCTCAGCGGGGGGGACCTCGGTGAGCAGTTCTTC.

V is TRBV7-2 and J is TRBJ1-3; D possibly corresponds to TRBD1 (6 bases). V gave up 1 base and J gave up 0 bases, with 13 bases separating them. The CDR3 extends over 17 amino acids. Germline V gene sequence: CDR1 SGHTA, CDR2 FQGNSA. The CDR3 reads CASSLVEGGGSGNTIYF. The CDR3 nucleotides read TGTGCCAGCAGCTTAGTGGAGGGGGGGGGCTCTGGAAACACCATATATTTT.

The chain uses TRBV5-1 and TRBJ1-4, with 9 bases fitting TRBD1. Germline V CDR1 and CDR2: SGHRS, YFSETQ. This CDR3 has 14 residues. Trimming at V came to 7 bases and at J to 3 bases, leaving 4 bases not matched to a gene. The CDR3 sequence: CASRQGEPNEKLFF. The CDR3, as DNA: TGCGCCAGCCGACAGGGGGAACCTAATGAAAAACTGTTTTTT.

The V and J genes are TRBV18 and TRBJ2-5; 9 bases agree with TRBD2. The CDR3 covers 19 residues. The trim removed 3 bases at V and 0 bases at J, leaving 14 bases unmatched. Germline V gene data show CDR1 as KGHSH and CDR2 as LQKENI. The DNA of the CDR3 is TGTGCCAGCTCACCTAGCCCCCGACTAGCGGAGACCTACCAAGAGACCCAGTACTTC. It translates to CASSPSPRLAETYQETQYF.

The CDR3 protein is CASSFSGGYTDTQYF. As DNA, the CDR3 is TGTGCCAGCAGCTTTAGCGGGGGGTACACAGATACGCAGTATTTT. The J gene is TRBJ2-3, the V gene TRBV7-2; 10 bases are a match to TRBD2. Trimming removed 3 bases from V and 2 bases from J; junction bases left unmatched: 2. Germline CDR1 and CDR2: SGHTA and FQGNSA. This CDR3 is built from 15 residues.

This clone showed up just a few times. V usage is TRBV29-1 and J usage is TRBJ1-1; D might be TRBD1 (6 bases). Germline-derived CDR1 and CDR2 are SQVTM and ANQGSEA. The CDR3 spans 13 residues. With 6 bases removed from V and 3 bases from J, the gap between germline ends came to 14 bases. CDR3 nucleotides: TGCAGCGTGAGCTACAGGGCGGACACTGAAGCTTTCTTT. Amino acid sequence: CSVSYRADTEAFF.

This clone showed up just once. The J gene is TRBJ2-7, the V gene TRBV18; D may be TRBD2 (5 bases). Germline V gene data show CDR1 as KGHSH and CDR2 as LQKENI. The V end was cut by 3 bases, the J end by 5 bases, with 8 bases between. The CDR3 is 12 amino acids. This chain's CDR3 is CASSPGIDEQYF. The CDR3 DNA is TGTGCCAGCTCACCCGGGATCGACGAGCAGTACTTC.

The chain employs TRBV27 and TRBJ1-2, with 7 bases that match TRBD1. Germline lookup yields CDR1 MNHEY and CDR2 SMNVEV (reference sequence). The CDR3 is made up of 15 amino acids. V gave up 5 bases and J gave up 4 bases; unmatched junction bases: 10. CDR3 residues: CASSPGTERTYGYTF. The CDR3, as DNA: TGTGCCAGCAGTCCCGGGACAGAACGGACCTATGGCTACACCTTC.

In DNA form, the CDR3 reads TGTGCCGCCTCTGCGGGGGTGAACACCGGGGAGCTGTTTTTT. It yields the protein CAASAGVNTGELFF. The chain combines TRBV27 with TRBJ2-2; 7 nucleotides align to TRBD2. From germline, CDR1 is MNHEY and CDR2 SMNVEV (reference sequence). The CDR3 extends over 14 amino acids. Losses at the gene ends were 11 bases for V and 1 base for J; bases not matched to a gene: 7.

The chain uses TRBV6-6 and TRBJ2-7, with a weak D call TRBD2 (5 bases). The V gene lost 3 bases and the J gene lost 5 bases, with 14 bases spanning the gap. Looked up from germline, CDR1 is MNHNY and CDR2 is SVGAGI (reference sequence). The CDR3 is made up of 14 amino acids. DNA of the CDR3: TGTGCCAGCAGTTATGAGGGAAATCGGGACGAGCAGTACTTC. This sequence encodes CASSYEGNRDEQYF.

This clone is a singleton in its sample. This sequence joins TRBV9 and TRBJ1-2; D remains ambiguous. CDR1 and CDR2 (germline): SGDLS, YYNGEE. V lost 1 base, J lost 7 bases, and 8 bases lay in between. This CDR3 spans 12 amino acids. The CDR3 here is CASSVIEGGYTF. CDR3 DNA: TGTGCCAGCAGCGTAATAGAGGGTGGCTACACCTTC.

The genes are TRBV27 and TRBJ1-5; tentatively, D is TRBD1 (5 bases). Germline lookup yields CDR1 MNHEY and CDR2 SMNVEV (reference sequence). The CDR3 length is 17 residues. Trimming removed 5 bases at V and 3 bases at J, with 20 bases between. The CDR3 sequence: CASSPLPRQGLNQPQHF. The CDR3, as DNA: TGTGCCAGCAGTCCACTTCCTCGGCAGGGTCTCAATCAGCCCCAGCATTTT.

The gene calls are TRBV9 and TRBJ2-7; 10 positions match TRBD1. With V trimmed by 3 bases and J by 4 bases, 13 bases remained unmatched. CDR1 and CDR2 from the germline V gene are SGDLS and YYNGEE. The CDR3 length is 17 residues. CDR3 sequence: CASSAKRTGGVQYEQYF. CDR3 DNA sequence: TGTGCCAGCAGCGCGAAACGGACAGGGGGAGTCCAGTACGAGCAGTACTTC.